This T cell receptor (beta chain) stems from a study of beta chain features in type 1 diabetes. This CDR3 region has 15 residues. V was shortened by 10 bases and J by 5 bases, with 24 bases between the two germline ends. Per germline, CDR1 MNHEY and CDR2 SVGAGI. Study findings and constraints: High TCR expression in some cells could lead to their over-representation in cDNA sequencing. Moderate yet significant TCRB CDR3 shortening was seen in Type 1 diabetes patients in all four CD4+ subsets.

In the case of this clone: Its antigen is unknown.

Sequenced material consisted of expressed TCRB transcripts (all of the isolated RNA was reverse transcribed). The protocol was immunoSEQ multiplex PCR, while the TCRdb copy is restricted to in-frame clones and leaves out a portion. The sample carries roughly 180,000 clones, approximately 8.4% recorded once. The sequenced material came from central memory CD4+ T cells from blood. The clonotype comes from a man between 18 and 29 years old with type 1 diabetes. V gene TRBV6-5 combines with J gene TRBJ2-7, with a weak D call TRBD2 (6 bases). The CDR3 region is CAIQRAGYASNEQYF. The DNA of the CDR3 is TGTGCCATACAAAGGGCGGGATACGCCTCTAACGAGCAGTACTTC.